Presented here are 29 T cell receptor beta chains from one specimen sequenced in a study of shared clonotypes between healthy human individuals. CD45RO-negative, CCR7-positively selected cells formed the naive CD8 fraction, excluding terminally differentiated effector memory CD45RA+ cells. Profiled with immunoSEQ multiplex PCR; TCRdb holds only in-frame clones, not every one. The sample lists around 2,000,000 clones; 85% to 95% were seen once. Specimen: naive CD8+ T cells sorted from blood. The receptor set was obtained from a man aged 18 to 30 in good health.

This rearrangement joins TRBV30 to TRBJ2-1; 9 nucleotides align to TRBD1. With 5 bases clipped from V and 2 bases from J, the junction kept 7 bases outside the gene matches. There are 15 residues in the CDR3. The germline gives CDR1 GTSNPN, CDR2 SVGIG (reference sequence). The DNA for the CDR3 is TGTGCCTGGTCGGGGGGACAGGGTACCTACAATGAGCAGTTCTTC. Protein product: CAWSGGQGTYNEQFF. Supplemented by reference TRBV30 and TRBJ2-1, the full variable domain reads SQTIHQWPATLVQPVGSPLSLECTVEGTSNPNLYWYRQAAGRGLQLLFYSVGIGQISSEVPQNLSASRPQDRQFILSSKKLLLSDSGFYLCAWSGGQGTYNEQFFGPGTRLTVL.

The chain carries TRBV29-1 and TRBJ2-7, with 11 bases aligning to TRBD2. This CDR3 has 15 residues. J gave up 3 bases and V 3 bases, and 7 bases lay outside the gene matches. Germline V lookup: CDR1 SQVTM, CDR2 ANQGSEA. DNA of the CDR3: TGCAGCGTTGATGGCCTAGCGGGGGGAAACTACGAGCAGTACTTC. Amino acid sequence: CSVDGLAGGNYEQYF.

The chain links TRBV19 to TRBJ2-4; D tentatively reads TRBD1 or TRBD2 (6 bases each). Trimming left V 3 bases short and J 8 bases short, with 8 bases between. CDR3 length: 12 amino acids. Germline V gene lookup returns CDR1 LNHDA and CDR2 SQIVND (reference sequence). The CDR3 DNA reads TGTGCCAGTAGTATGGGGGGCCACATTCAGTACTTC. Its protein product is CASSMGGHIQYF.

The genes are TRBV29-1 and TRBJ2-3; no clear D gene. The CDR3 loop spans 10 amino acids. Per the germline V gene, CDR1 is SQVTM and CDR2 is ANQGSEA. V dropped 4 bases and J dropped 5 bases, with 4 bases sitting between them. The CDR3 loop is CSVVEDTQYF. The DNA of the CDR3 is TGCAGCGTTGTGGAAGATACGCAGTATTTT.

The chain recombines TRBV4-1 with TRBJ2-7; the D call may be TRBD1 or TRBD2 (6 bases each). The CDR3 extends over 16 amino acids. Germline CDR1 MGHRA, CDR2 YSYEKL. Trimming removed 3 bases from V and 0 bases from J, with 15 bases in between. The CDR3 DNA sequence: TGCGCCAGCAGCCATCGGTCCGGGGGCTACTCCTACGAGCAGTACTTC. Its protein is CASSHRSGGYSYEQYF.

V usage is TRBV30 and J usage is TRBJ1-2; TRBD1 is a possible D gene (5 bases). CDR1 and CDR2 (germline): GTSNPN, SVGIG (reference sequence). The CDR3 extends over 14 amino acids. Trimming removed 4 bases from V and 5 bases from J, with 17 bases in between. The CDR3 region has the DNA TGTGCCTGGATCGCGGCCCAGGGACCTTATGGCTACACCTTC. It codes for CAWIAAQGPYGYTF.

The rearrangement links TRBV27 to TRBJ2-5; TRBD1 or TRBD2 may be the D gene (6 bases each). V lost 3 bases and J 5 bases, leaving 16 bases between the germline ends. The CDR3 contains 15 residues. CDR1 and CDR2 (germline): MNHEY, SMNVEV (reference sequence). DNA of the CDR3: TGTGCCAGCAGTTTCGGTCCGGGGGCAGGGGAGACCCAGTACTTC. Translation: CASSFGPGAGETQYF.

The chain has TRBV4-1 and TRBJ2-7; D gene ambiguous. V lost 1 base and J 7 bases, leaving 11 bases between the germline ends. This CDR3 region has 13 residues. Germline V gene sequence: CDR1 MGHRA, CDR2 YSYEKL. CDR3 DNA sequence: TGCGCCAGCAGCCAAGGACTGAGTGGTGAGCAGTACTTC. Translating gives CASSQGLSGEQYF.

The count of this clone is one. V usage is TRBV27 and J usage is TRBJ2-7; possibly TRBD1 or TRBD2 for D (5 bases each). V was trimmed by 4 bases and J by 0 bases, leaving 16 bases between them. Germline assignment: CDR1 MNHEY and CDR2 SMNVEV (reference sequence). The CDR3 is made up of 16 amino acids. In nucleotides, the CDR3 is TGTGCCAGCAGTTGGAATTCGGGACGGATCTCCTACGAGCAGTACTTC. It specifies CASSWNSGRISYEQYF.

The CDR3 coding sequence is TGTGCCAGCAGTTACTCGGGACAGGGGGCAGGTGAGCAGTTCTTC. It translates to CASSYSGQGAGEQFF. V usage is TRBV6-5 and J usage is TRBJ2-1, with 12 positions matching TRBD1. This CDR3 has 15 residues. V lost 0 bases, J lost 9 bases, and 3 bases stayed unmatched. The germline V gene has CDR1 MNHEY and CDR2 SVGAGI.

This clone was counted a single time. This rearrangement joins TRBV11-2 to TRBJ2-5, with D unclear. V lost 5 bases to trimming and J lost 2 bases, with 15 bases between them. This CDR3 is 15 amino acids long. CDR1 SGHAT and CDR2 FQNNGV come from the germline V gene. The CDR3 bases are TGTGCCAGCAGCGACATTCCGAGCAGACAAGAGACCCAGTACTTC. It specifies CASSDIPSRQETQYF.

A single count supports this clone. The chain is built from TRBV5-1 and TRBJ1-2, with a possible D match to TRBD1 (6 bases). The V gene's germline CDR1 is SGHRS and CDR2 YFSETQ. The CDR3 is made up of 13 amino acids. Trimming cost V 3 bases and J 6 bases, with 12 bases left between them. The CDR3: CASSWRGADGYTF. CDR3 DNA sequence: TGCGCCAGCAGCTGGCGGGGGGCCGATGGCTACACCTTC.

In the case of this clone: Other DNA sequences in this sample translate to the same CDR3. V gene TRBV27 combines with J gene TRBJ2-1; D unresolved. The CDR3 runs to 12 residues. The V and J ends lost 5 bases and 5 bases respectively, with 7 bases between them. Germline-derived CDR1 and CDR2 are MNHEY and SMNVEV (reference sequence). DNA of the CDR3: TGTGCCAGCAGTCTAACAGACAATGAGCAGTTCTTC. This codes for CASSLTDNEQFF.

On this clone itself: Other DNA sequences in this specimen translate into the identical CDR3. The chain is built from TRBV6-5 and TRBJ1-1; a weak D match, TRBD1 (5 bases). This CDR3 has 12 amino acids. V was shortened by 5 bases and J by 6 bases, with 10 bases between the two germline ends. Germline CDR1 MNHEY, CDR2 SVGAGI. Written as DNA, the CDR3 is TGTGCCAGCAGTCCCCAAGGGGCTGAAGCTTTCTTT. Its translation is CASSPQGAEAFF.

The rearrangement joins TRBV4-2 to TRBJ2-1, with D possibly TRBD1 on 6 matching bases. Germline CDR1 reads LGHNA; CDR2 reads YNFKEQ. The length of the CDR3 is 17 residues. The V and J ends lost 0 bases and 1 base respectively, with 13 bases between them. CDR3 region: CASSQEGTRGSYNEQFF. DNA of the CDR3: TGTGCCAGCAGCCAAGAGGGAACAAGGGGGTCCTACAATGAGCAGTTCTTC.

The chain carries TRBV6-5 and TRBJ2-1, with D possibly TRBD1 on 6 matching bases. V was shortened by 6 bases and J by 6 bases, with 18 bases between the two germline ends. CDR1 and CDR2 from the germline V gene are MNHEY and SVGAGI. The CDR3 is made up of 15 amino acids. The chain's CDR3 is CASSSTGNLPNEQFF. The CDR3 DNA reads TGTGCCAGCAGCTCTACAGGGAATCTTCCCAATGAGCAGTTCTTC.

The chain recombines TRBV27 with TRBJ1-2; D uncertain. The V and J ends lost 8 bases and 6 bases respectively, with 16 bases between them. Germline lookup yields CDR1 MNHEY and CDR2 SMNVEV (reference sequence). The CDR3 spans 13 residues. CDR3 nucleotide sequence: TGTGCCAGCCGTCGCTTGGGAGAGGATGGCTACACCTTC. The encoded protein is CASRRLGEDGYTF.

For this clone: The junction shows a germline mismatch at one end, possibly a read error. V is TRBV4-1 and J is TRBJ1-2; D is possibly TRBD1 (6 bases). Germline V gene data show CDR1 as MGHRA and CDR2 as YSYEKL. This CDR3 is 16 amino acids long. This CDR3 reads CASSEDRTASHYGYTF. CDR3 nucleotide sequence: TGCGCCAGCAGCGAAGACCGGACAGCCTCCCACTATGGCTACACCTTC.

The chain couples TRBV5-1 to TRBJ1-2; D ambiguous. V was clipped by 0 bases and J by 6 bases, with 15 bases between them. CDR3 length: 15 residues. Germline V gene lookup returns CDR1 SGHRS and CDR2 YFSETQ. CDR3 nucleotide sequence: TGCGCCAGCAGCTTGGCCGAGACCCACCCGGATGGCTACACCTTC. Protein product: CASSLAETHPDGYTF. The full variable domain, with the rest looked up from reference TRBV5-1 and TRBJ1-2, is KAGVTQTPRYLIKTRGQQVTLSCSPISGHRSVSWYQQTPGQGLQFLFEYFSETQRNKGNFPGRFSGRQFSNSRSEMNVSTLELGDSALYLCASSLAETHPDGYTFGSGTRLTVV.

CDR3 in amino acids: CASSLNQGFPYEQYF. The CDR3 DNA reads as TGCGCCAGCAGCTTGAATCAGGGATTCCCCTACGAGCAGTACTTC. This chain joins TRBV5-1 and TRBJ2-7; perhaps TRBD1 as D (5 bases). CDR1 and CDR2 from the germline V gene are SGHRS and YFSETQ. Trimming left V 1 base short and J 2 bases short, with 13 bases between. This CDR3 is 15 amino acids long.

The rearrangement links TRBV6-1 to TRBJ2-3, with TRBD2 matching over 9 bases. The CDR3 extends over 16 amino acids. J lost 6 bases, V lost 3 bases, and 10 bases had no gene match. Per germline, CDR1 MNHNS and CDR2 SASEGT. This chain's CDR3 is CASSEKVAGARDTQYF. CDR3 in DNA: TGTGCCAGCAGTGAGAAGGTAGCGGGGGCTCGGGATACGCAGTATTTT.

The DNA for the CDR3 is TGTGCCAGCAGTCTCTGGACTATCTACAATGAGCAGTTCTTC. Amino acid sequence: CASSLWTIYNEQFF. V and J are TRBV2 and TRBJ2-1, with D maybe TRBD2 (6 bases). Trimming left V 5 bases short and J 3 bases short, with 11 bases between. The CDR3 consists of 14 residues. Per the germline V gene, CDR1 is SNHLY and CDR2 is FYNNEI.

The rearrangement uses TRBV2 and TRBJ2-1; 8 bases align to TRBD2. The J segment lost 0 bases and the V segment lost 5 bases, leaving 6 bases of the junction unmatched. The CDR3 contains 16 residues. In germline, CDR1 is SNHLY, CDR2 FYNNEI. In nucleotides, the CDR3 is TGTGCCAGCAGTACCCCCGCGGGGGGCTCCTACAATGAGCAGTTCTTC. Protein product: CASSTPAGGSYNEQFF. Using reference TRBV2 and TRBJ2-1 for the parts outside the CDR3, the full variable domain is EPEVTQTPSHQVTQMGQEVILRCVPISNHLYFYWYRQILGQKVEFLVSFYNNEISEKSEIFDDQFSVERPDGSNFTLKIRSTKLEDSAMYFCASSTPAGGSYNEQFFGPGTRLTVL.

The chain is built from TRBV4-1 and TRBJ2-5; tentative D call: TRBD1 (6 bases). V lost 1 base and J 5 bases, leaving 17 bases between the germline ends. Germline V gives CDR1 MGHRA, CDR2 YSYEKL. The CDR3 is 16 amino acids. CDR3 region: CASSQVNRVLGETQYF. The CDR3 DNA follows: TGCGCCAGCAGCCAAGTCAACAGGGTTTTGGGGGAGACCCAGTACTTC.

Written as DNA, the CDR3 is TGTGCCAGCAGCTTATCAGTTGGGGGGACTACGGACTATGAGCAGTTCTTC. This sequence encodes CASSLSVGGTTDYEQFF. This chain connects TRBV7-9 to TRBJ2-1; 7 nucleotides agree with TRBD2. V shed 2 bases and J 8 bases; nucleotides not matched to a gene: 15. The CDR3 is 17 residues long. The germline CDR1 and CDR2 sequences are SEHNR and FQNEAQ (reference sequence).

CDR3 sequence (DNA): TGTGCCTGGAGTGGGGACAGGGAGGCCAACGTCCTGACTTTC. It translates to CAWSGDREANVLTF. This rearrangement joins TRBV30 to TRBJ2-6; 9 positions agree with TRBD1. The CDR3 is made up of 14 amino acids. Germline V gene sequence: CDR1 GTSNPN, CDR2 SVGIG (reference sequence). V lost 1 base to trimming and J lost 6 bases; unmatched junction nucleotides: 1.

This clone has a single count. The gene calls are TRBV11-2 and TRBJ2-1; 9 bases agree with TRBD2. V dropped 6 bases and J dropped 4; count of bases not matched to a gene: 7. The CDR3 totals 15 residues. Germline V gene lookup returns CDR1 SGHAT and CDR2 FQNNGV. CDR3 sequence: CASRISSGAYNEQFF. DNA of the CDR3: TGTGCCAGCAGGATCTCTAGCGGGGCTTACAATGAGCAGTTCTTC.

CDR3 amino acids: CASMGTETSGSKTQYF. The CDR3 bases are TGTGCCAGCATGGGGACAGAGACTAGCGGGAGCAAGACCCAGTACTTC. The chain combines TRBV2 with TRBJ2-5; 12 nucleotides align to TRBD2. V was pared by 7 bases and J by 6 bases, with 12 bases of the junction left unmatched. Looked up from germline, CDR1 is SNHLY and CDR2 is FYNNEI. The CDR3 sequence is 16 residues long. Full variable domain (remainder filled in from reference TRBV2 and TRBJ2-5): EPEVTQTPSHQVTQMGQEVILRCVPISNHLYFYWYRQILGQKVEFLVSFYNNEISEKSEIFDDQFSVERPDGSNFTLKIRSTKLEDSAMYFCASMGTETSGSKTQYFGPGTRLLVL.

The chain employs TRBV4-1 and TRBJ2-1; 10 bases match TRBD2. This CDR3 has 17 amino acids. The V and J ends lost 0 bases and 3 bases, in that order; junction bases with no gene match: 5. Germline lookup yields CDR1 MGHRA and CDR2 YSYEKL. CDR3 nucleotides: TGCGCCAGCAGCCAAGATTTGTGGACTAGCGGCTACAATGAGCAGTTCTTC. Its translation is CASSQDLWTSGYNEQFF.